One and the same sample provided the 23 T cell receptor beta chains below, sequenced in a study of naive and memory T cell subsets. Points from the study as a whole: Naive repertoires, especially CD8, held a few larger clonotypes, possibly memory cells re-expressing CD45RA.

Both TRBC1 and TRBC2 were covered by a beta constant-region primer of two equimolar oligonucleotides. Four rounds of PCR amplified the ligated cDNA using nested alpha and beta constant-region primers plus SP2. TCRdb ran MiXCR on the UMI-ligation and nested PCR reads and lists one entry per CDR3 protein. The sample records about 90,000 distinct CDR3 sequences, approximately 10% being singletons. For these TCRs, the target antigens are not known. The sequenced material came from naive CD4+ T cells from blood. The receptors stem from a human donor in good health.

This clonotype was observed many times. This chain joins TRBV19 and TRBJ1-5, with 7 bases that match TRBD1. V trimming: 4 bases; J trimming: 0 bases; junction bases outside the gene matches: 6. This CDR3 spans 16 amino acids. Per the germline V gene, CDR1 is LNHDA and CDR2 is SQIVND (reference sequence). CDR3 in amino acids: CASSNWDRYSNQPQHF. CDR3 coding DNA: TGTGCCAGTAGTAACTGGGACAGATATAGCAATCAGCCCCAGCATTTT. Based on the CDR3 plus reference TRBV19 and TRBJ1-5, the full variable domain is DGGITQSPKYLFRKEGQNVTLSCEQNLNHDAMYWYRQDPGQGLRLIYYSQIVNDFQKGDIAEGYSVSREKKESFPLTVTSAQKNPTAFYLCASSNWDRYSNQPQHFGDGTRLSIL.

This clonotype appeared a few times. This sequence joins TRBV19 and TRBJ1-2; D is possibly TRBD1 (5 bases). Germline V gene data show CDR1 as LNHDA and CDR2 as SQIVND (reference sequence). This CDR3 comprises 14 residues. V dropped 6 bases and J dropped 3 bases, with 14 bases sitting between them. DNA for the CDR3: TGTGCCAGTAGAAGGGAGACGACAGACTATGGCTACACCTTC. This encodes CASRRETTDYGYTF.

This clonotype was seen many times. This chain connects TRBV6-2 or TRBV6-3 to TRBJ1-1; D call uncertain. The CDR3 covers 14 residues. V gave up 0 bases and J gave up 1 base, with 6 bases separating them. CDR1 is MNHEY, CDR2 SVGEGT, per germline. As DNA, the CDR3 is TGTGCCAGCAGTTACTCAAGGCCGAACACTGAAGCTTTCTTT. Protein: CASSYSRPNTEAFF.

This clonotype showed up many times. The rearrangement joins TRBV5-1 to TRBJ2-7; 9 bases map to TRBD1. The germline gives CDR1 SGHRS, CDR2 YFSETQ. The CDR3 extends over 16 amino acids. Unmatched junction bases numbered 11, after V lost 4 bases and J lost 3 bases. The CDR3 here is CASSKSAGTGYYEQYF. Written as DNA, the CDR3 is TGCGCCAGCAGCAAATCAGCCGGGACAGGGTACTACGAGCAGTACTTC.

The CDR3 region has the DNA TGCAGTGCTAGACCGAGCGGGAGGACCTACAATGAGCAGTTCTTC. This translates into CSARPSGRTYNEQFF. The chain employs TRBV20-1 and TRBJ2-1; 9 bases are shared with TRBD2. The germline CDR1 and CDR2 sequences are DFQATT and SNEGSKA (reference sequence). The CDR3 runs to 15 residues. With 2 bases clipped from V and 2 bases from J, the junction kept 4 bases outside the gene matches.

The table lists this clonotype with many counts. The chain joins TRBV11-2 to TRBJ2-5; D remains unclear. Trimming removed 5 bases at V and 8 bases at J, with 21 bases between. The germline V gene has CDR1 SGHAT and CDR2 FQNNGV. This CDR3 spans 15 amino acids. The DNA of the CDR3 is TGTGCCAGCAGCCCTAGAACGGACGTTCCAACTACCCAGTACTTC. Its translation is CASSPRTDVPTTQYF.

For the CDR3, the DNA is TGTGCCAGCTCACCGGGCCAGACGAACACTGAAGCTTTCTTT. It yields the protein CASSPGQTNTEAFF. The chain joins TRBV18 to TRBJ1-1; the D is unclear. The germline V gene has CDR1 KGHSH and CDR2 LQKENI. Trimming stripped 3 bases from V and 1 base from J, with 9 bases between. The CDR3 has 14 amino acids.

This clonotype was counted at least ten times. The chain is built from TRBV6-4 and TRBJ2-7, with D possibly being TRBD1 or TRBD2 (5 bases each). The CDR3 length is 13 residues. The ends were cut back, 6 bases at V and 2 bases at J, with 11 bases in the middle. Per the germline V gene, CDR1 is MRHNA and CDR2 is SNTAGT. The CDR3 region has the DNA TGTGCCAGCAGGAGGGACCCGACCTACGAGCAGTACTTC. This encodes CASRRDPTYEQYF.

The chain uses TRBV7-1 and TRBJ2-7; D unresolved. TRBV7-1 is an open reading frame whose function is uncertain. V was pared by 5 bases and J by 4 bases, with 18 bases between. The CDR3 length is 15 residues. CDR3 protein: CASSAGPPNPYEQYF. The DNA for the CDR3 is TGTGCCAGCAGCGCCGGACCCCCGAACCCGTACGAGCAGTACTTC.

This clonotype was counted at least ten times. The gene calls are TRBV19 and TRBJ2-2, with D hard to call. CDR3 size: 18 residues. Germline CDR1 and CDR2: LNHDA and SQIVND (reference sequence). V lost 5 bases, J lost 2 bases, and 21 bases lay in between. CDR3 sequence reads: CASSRPSGTRRNTGELFF. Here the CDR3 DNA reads TGTGCCAGTAGTCGTCCGTCCGGTACGCGGAGAAACACCGGGGAGCTGTTTTTT.

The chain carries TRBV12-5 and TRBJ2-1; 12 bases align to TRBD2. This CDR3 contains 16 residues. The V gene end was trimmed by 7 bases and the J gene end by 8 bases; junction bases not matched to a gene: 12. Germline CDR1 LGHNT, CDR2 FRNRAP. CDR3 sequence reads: CASAWTSGAPLDEQFF. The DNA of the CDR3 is TGTGCTAGTGCCTGGACTAGCGGGGCACCTCTGGATGAGCAGTTCTTC.

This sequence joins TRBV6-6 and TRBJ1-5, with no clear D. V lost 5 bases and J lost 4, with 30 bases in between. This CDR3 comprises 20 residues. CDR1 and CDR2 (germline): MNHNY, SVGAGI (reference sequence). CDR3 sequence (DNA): TGTGCCAGCAGTACCCTCAGTGGCATCACCTATTTATCTGGGAATCAGCCCCAGCATTTT. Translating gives CASSTLSGITYLSGNQPQHF.

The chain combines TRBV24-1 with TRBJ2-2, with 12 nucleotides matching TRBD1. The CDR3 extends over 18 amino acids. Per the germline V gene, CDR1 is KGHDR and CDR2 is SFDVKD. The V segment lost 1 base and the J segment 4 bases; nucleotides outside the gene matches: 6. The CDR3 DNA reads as TGTGCCACCAGTGATTTAGCGGGACAGGGGGCCGGCACCGGGGAGCTGTTTTTT. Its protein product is CATSDLAGQGAGTGELFF.

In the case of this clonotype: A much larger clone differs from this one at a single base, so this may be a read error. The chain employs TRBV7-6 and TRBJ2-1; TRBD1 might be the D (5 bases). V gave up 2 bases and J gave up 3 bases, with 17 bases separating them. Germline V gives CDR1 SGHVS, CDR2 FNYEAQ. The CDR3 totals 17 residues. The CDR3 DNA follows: TGTGCCAGCAGCTTATGGCCAAAGGGGCCTCACTACAATGAGCAGTTCTTC. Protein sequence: CASSLWPKGPHYNEQFF.

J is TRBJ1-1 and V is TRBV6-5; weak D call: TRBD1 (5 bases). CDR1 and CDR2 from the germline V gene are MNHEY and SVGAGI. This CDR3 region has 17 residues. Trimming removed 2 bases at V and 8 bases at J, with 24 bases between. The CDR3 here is CASSYAAGSLSRAEAFF. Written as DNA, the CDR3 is TGTGCCAGCAGTTACGCCGCAGGGAGTCTCTCGAGAGCAGAAGCTTTCTTT.

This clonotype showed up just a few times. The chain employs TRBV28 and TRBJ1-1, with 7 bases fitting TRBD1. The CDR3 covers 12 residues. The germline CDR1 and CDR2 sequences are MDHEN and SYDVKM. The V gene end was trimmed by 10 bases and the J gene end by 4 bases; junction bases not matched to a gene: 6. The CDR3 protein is CAILQGSTEAFF. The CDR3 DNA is TGTGCCATCTTACAGGGGAGCACTGAAGCTTTCTTT.

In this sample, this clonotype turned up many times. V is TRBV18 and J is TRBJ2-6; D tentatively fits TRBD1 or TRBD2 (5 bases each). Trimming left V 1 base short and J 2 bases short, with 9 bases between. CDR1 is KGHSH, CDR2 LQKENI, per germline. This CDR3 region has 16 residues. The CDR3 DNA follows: TGTGCCAGCTCACCACAGAGGGACCCTGGGGCCAACGTCCTGACTTTC. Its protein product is CASSPQRDPGANVLTF.

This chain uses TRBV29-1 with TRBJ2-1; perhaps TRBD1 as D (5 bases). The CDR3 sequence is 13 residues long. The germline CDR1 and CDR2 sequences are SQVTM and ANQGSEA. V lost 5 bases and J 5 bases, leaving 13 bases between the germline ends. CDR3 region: CSVTRANNNEQFF. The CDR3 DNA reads TGCAGCGTTACCAGGGCCAATAACAATGAGCAGTTCTTC.

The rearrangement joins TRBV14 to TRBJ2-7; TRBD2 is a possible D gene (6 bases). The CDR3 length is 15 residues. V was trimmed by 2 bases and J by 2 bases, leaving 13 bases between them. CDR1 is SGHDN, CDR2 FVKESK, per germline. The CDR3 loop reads CASSQSGGVTYEQYF. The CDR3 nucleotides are TGTGCCAGCAGCCAATCGGGCGGGGTTACCTACGAGCAGTACTTC.

In DNA form, the CDR3 reads TGTGCCAGCAGCCCAACCCCCGGGACTACCTACGAGCAGTACTTC. Protein: CASSPTPGTTYEQYF. V gene TRBV7-2 combines with J gene TRBJ2-7, with 7 positions matching TRBD2. The CDR3 consists of 15 residues. Per germline, CDR1 SGHTA and CDR2 FQGNSA. V dropped 5 bases and J dropped 2; count of bases not matched to a gene: 9.

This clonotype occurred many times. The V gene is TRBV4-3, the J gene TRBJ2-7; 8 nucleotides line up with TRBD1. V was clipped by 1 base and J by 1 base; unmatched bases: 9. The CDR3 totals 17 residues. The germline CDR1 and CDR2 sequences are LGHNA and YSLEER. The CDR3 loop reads CASSQGLGWTGSYEQYF. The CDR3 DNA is TGCGCCAGCAGCCAAGGGTTAGGCTGGACAGGGTCCTACGAGCAGTACTTC.

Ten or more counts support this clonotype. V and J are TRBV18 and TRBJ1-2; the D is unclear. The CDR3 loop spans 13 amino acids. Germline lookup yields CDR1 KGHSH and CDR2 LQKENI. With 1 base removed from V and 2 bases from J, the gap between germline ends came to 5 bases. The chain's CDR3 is CASSPQGNYGYTF. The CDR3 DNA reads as TGTGCCAGCTCACCACAGGGAAACTATGGCTACACCTTC.

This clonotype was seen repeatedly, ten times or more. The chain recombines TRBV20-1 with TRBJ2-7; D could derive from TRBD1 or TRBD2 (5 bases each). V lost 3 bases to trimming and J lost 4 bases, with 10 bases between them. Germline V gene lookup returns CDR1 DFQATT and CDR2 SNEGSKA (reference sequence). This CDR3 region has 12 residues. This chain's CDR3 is CSARGREYEQYF. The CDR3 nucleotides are TGCAGTGCTAGGGGCAGGGAGTACGAGCAGTACTTC.